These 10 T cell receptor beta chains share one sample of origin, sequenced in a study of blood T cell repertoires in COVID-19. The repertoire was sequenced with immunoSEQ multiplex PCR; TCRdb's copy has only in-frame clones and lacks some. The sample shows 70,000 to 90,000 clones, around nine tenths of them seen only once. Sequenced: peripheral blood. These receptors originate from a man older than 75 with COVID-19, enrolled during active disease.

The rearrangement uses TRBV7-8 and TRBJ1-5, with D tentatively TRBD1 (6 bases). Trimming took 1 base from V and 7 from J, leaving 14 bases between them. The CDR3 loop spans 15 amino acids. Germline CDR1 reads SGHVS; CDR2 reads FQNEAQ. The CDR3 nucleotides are TGTGCCAGCAGCTTAGTAGGGGGATGGGGACAGCCCCAGCATTTT. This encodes CASSLVGGWGQPQHF.

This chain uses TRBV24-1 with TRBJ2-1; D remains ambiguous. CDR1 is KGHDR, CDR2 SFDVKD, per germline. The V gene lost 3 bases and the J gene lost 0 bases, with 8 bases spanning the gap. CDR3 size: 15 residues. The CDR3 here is CATSDVKSSYNEQFF. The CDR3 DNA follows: TGTGCCACCAGTGATGTGAAGAGCTCCTACAATGAGCAGTTCTTC.

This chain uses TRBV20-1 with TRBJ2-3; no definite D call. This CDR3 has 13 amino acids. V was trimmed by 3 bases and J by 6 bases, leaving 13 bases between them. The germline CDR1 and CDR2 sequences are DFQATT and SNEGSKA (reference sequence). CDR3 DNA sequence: TGCAGTGCTAGTCCCCAGGCCGGCGATACGCAGTATTTT. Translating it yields CSASPQAGDTQYF.

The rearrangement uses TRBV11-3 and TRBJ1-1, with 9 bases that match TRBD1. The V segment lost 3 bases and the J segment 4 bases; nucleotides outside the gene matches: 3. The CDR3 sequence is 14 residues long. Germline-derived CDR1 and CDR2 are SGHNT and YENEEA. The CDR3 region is CASSFGTGSTEAFF. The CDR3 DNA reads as TGTGCCAGCAGCTTCGGGACAGGGAGCACTGAAGCTTTCTTT.

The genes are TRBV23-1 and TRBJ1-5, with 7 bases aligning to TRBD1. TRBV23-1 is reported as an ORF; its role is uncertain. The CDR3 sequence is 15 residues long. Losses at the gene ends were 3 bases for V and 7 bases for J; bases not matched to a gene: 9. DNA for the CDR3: TGCGCCAGCAGTCACCCGGGACAGAGGAAACAGCCCCAGCATTTT. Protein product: CASSHPGQRKQPQHF.

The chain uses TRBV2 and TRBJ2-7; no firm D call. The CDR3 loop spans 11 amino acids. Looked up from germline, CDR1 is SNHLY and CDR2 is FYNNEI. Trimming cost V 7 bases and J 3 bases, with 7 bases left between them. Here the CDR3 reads CASTSRYEQYF. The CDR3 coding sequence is TGTGCCAGCACCTCTCGCTACGAGCAGTACTTC.

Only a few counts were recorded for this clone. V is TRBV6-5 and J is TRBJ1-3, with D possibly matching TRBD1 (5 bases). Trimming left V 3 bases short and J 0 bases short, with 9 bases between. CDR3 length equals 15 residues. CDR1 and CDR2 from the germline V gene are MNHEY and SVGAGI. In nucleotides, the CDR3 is TGTGCCAGCAGTTATTCCGACAGCTCTGGAAACACCATATATTTT. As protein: CASSYSDSSGNTIYF.

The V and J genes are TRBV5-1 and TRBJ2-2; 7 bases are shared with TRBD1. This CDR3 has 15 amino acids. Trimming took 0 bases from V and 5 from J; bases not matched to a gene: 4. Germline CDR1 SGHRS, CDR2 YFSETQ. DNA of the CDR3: TGCGCCAGCAGCTTGGAGTCAGGGGGAACCGGGGAGCTGTTTTTT. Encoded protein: CASSLESGGTGELFF.

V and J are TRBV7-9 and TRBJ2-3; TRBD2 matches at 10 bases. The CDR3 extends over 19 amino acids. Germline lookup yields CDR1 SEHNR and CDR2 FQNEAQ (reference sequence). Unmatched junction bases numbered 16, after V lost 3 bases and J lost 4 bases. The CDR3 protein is CASSLGSGGAFYPPDTQYF. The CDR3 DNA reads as TGTGCCAGCAGCTTGGGAAGCGGGGGGGCCTTTTATCCCCCAGATACGCAGTATTTT.

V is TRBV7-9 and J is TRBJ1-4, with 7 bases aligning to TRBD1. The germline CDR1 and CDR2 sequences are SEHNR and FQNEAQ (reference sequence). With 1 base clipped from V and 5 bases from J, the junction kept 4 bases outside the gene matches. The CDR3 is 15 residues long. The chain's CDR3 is CASSLGGQRNEKLFF. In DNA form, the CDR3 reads TGTGCCAGCAGCTTAGGGGGACAGAGGAATGAAAAACTGTTTTTT.